The next 22 T cell receptor beta chains were all read from a single sample in a study of T cell changes during pregnancy in multiple sclerosis. Clones were read by immunoSEQ multiplex PCR, and TCRdb kept only the in-frame ones, dropping some. The sample includes roughly 38,000 clones, about 90% of them seen just once. The sequenced sample was CD4+ T cells from peripheral blood mononuclear cells, obtained before pregnancy. The origin of the receptors is a female donor with multiple sclerosis, enrolled in a pregnancy study.

This chain uses TRBV18 with TRBJ2-7; D may be TRBD1 (7 bases). V was pared by 1 base and J by 7 bases, with 14 bases between. The CDR3 extends over 14 amino acids. Germline values: CDR1 KGHSH, CDR2 LQKENI. The chain's CDR3 is CASSPRSGGGEQYF. CDR3 nucleotide sequence: TGTGCCAGCTCACCACGGTCAGGGGGAGGTGAGCAGTACTTC.

This chain joins TRBV10-3 and TRBJ2-3; no clear D gene. Germline CDR1 is ENHRY and CDR2 is SYGVKD. This CDR3 region has 15 residues. V was clipped by 2 bases and J by 0 bases, with 9 bases between them. CDR3 DNA: TGTGCCATCAGTGAGCTATTTAAGAGCACAGATACGCAGTATTTT. It codes for CAISELFKSTDTQYF.

This clone was seen just once. The V gene is TRBV7-8, the J gene TRBJ2-7; tentatively, D is TRBD2 (5 bases). CDR3 length equals 17 residues. Germline V gene sequence: CDR1 SGHVS, CDR2 FQNEAQ. V was trimmed by 0 bases and J by 0 bases, leaving 15 bases between them. The CDR3 sequence: CASSLAAFVGSSYEQYF. Here the CDR3 DNA reads TGTGCCAGCAGCTTAGCCGCATTTGTGGGGAGCTCCTACGAGCAGTACTTC.

Note on this clone: The junction departs from the called germline gene at one end, perhaps through a read error. V and J are TRBV19 and TRBJ1-1; TRBD1 is a possible D gene (5 bases). The germline V gene has CDR1 LNHDA and CDR2 SQIVND (reference sequence). The CDR3 loop spans 15 amino acids. CDR3: CASTKPGGVKTEAFF. In nucleotides, the CDR3 is TGTGCCAGTACCAAGCCAGGAGGGGTGAAGACTGAAGCTTTCTTT.

The chain employs TRBV7-9 and TRBJ2-7; D gene uncertain. V dropped 4 bases and J dropped 2 bases, with 9 bases sitting between them. CDR3 length equals 13 residues. Germline V gene lookup returns CDR1 SEHNR and CDR2 FQNEAQ (reference sequence). CDR3 loop: CASSSPPPYEQYF. Written as DNA, the CDR3 is TGTGCCAGCAGCTCCCCTCCCCCCTACGAGCAGTACTTC.

This rearrangement joins TRBV9 to TRBJ2-3; a weak D match, TRBD1 (5 bases). The CDR3 has 12 residues. V gave up 4 bases and J gave up 5 bases, with 8 bases separating them. From germline, CDR1 is SGDLS and CDR2 YYNGEE. As DNA, the CDR3 is TGTGCCAGCAGCTCCAGGGTAGATACGCAGTATTTT. Its translation: CASSSRVDTQYF.

The chain employs TRBV11-3 and TRBJ1-1, with D perhaps TRBD1 (5 bases). Germline V gene data show CDR1 as SGHNT and CDR2 as YENEEA. CDR3 size: 12 residues. The V end lost 3 bases, the J end lost 8 bases, and 10 bases lay between the germline ends. CDR3 sequence: CASSFQGGEAFF. In DNA form, the CDR3 reads TGTGCCAGCAGCTTCCAGGGAGGAGAAGCTTTCTTT.

This chain links TRBV11-2 with TRBJ2-7, with D hard to call. V dropped 5 bases and J dropped 2 bases, with 13 bases sitting between them. The CDR3 totals 14 residues. Germline V gene lookup returns CDR1 SGHAT and CDR2 FQNNGV. For the CDR3, the DNA is TGTGCCAGCAGCCTGGCTGACAATACCTACGAGCAGTACTTC. Amino acids: CASSLADNTYEQYF.

V is TRBV19 and J is TRBJ2-1; D gene ambiguous. Germline V gene sequence: CDR1 LNHDA, CDR2 SQIVND (reference sequence). This CDR3 contains 13 residues. V lost 1 base and J 7 bases, leaving 8 bases between the germline ends. The CDR3, as DNA: TGTGCCAGTAGTATAGCAACTTCGAATGAGCAGTTCTTC. This sequence encodes CASSIATSNEQFF. The full variable domain, with the rest looked up from reference TRBV19 and TRBJ2-1, is DGGITQSPKYLFRKEGQNVTLSCEQNLNHDAMYWYRQDPGQGLRLIYYSQIVNDFQKGDIAEGYSVSREKKESFPLTVTSAQKNPTAFYLCASSIATSNEQFFGPGTRLTVL.

The genes are TRBV28 and TRBJ1-5; 8 bases match TRBD1. This CDR3 has 12 residues. The V segment lost 2 bases and the J segment 12 bases; nucleotides outside the gene matches: 3. CDR1 and CDR2 from the germline V gene are MDHEN and SYDVKM. CDR3 in DNA: TGTGCCAGCAGTTTAGGACAGGGAGGCCAGCATTTT. Translated, it gives CASSLGQGGQHF.

This clone came up a few times. V gene TRBV9 combines with J gene TRBJ1-4; tentatively, D is TRBD1 (6 bases). Germline V gene data show CDR1 as SGDLS and CDR2 as YYNGEE. V was trimmed by 3 bases and J by 1 base, leaving 10 bases between them. This CDR3 has 15 residues. The CDR3 nucleotides read TGTGCCAGCAGCGCACTACAGGGAACTAATGAAAAACTGTTTTTT. Its translation is CASSALQGTNEKLFF.

The chain joins TRBV5-4 to TRBJ2-5, with 11 bases fitting TRBD1. Unmatched junction bases numbered 8, after V lost 3 bases and J lost 4 bases. In germline, CDR1 is SGHNT, CDR2 YYREEE (reference sequence). The CDR3 is 16 amino acids. The CDR3 is CASSWYPGQGGETQYF. The DNA for the CDR3 is TGTGCCAGCAGCTGGTACCCGGGACAGGGGGGAGAGACCCAGTACTTC.

The CDR3 DNA reads TGTGCCAGCCGGACACCGGGACTAGGACCTGAGCAGTTCTTC. This gives the protein CASRTPGLGPEQFF. The J gene is TRBJ2-1, the V gene TRBV7-8, with 8 positions matching TRBD2. Germline-derived CDR1 and CDR2 are SGHVS and FQNEAQ. This CDR3 comprises 14 residues. The junction had 12 bases not matched to a gene; V was cut back by 8 bases and J by 9 bases.

This sequence joins TRBV28 and TRBJ1-2; no definite D call. This CDR3 contains 14 residues. Germline lookup yields CDR1 MDHEN and CDR2 SYDVKM. V was trimmed by 3 bases and J by 4 bases, leaving 12 bases between them. As DNA, the CDR3 is TGTGCCAGCAGTTTGGTGGGGAGTCTCTATGGCTACACCTTC. It yields the protein CASSLVGSLYGYTF.

The V call is TRBV9, the J call TRBJ1-3; D is uncertain. Germline CDR1 SGDLS, CDR2 YYNGEE. V gave up 0 bases and J gave up 0 bases, with 7 bases separating them. This CDR3 is built from 15 residues. This CDR3 reads CASSVDGSSGNTIYF. The CDR3 DNA reads TGTGCCAGCAGCGTAGATGGGAGCTCTGGAAACACCATATATTTT.

This clone was detected only a few times. The chain uses TRBV27 and TRBJ2-4; 9 positions agree with TRBD2. This CDR3 is built from 17 residues. Germline trimming cut 6 bases from V and 3 bases from J; bases unmatched to any gene: 12. CDR1 MNHEY and CDR2 SMNVEV come from the germline V gene (reference sequence). The CDR3 loop is CASRSSAGGGSKNIQYF. CDR3 nucleotides: TGTGCCAGCAGATCTTCCGCGGGAGGGGGGAGCAAAAACATTCAGTACTTC.

The chain joins TRBV29-1 to TRBJ2-5; TRBD1 agrees at 11 bases. The CDR3 consists of 14 residues. Germline CDR1 reads SQVTM; CDR2 reads ANQGSEA. Germline trimming cut 7 bases from V and 10 bases from J; bases unmatched to any gene: 14. CDR3: CSAIQDRGQAGQYF. The DNA of the CDR3 is TGCAGCGCTATACAGGACAGGGGGCAAGCGGGCCAGTACTTC.

The chain has TRBV28 and TRBJ2-2; D is possibly TRBD1 (5 bases). The ends were cut back, 5 bases at V and 7 bases at J, with 8 bases in the middle. CDR1 and CDR2 (germline): MDHEN, SYDVKM. CDR3 size: 12 residues. Here the CDR3 reads CASSRQFGELFF. The CDR3 DNA reads as TGTGCCAGCAGTCGACAGTTCGGGGAGCTGTTTTTT. The whole variable domain, filled in from reference TRBV28 and TRBJ2-2, reads DVKVTQSSRYLVKRTGEKVFLECVQDMDHENMFWYRQDPGLGLRLIYFSYDVKMKEKGDIPEGYSVSREKKERFSLILESASTNQTSMYLCASSRQFGELFFGEGSRLTVL.

The rearrangement joins TRBV5-1 to TRBJ2-3, with TRBD2 identical over 7 bases. Germline trimming cut 3 bases from V and 5 bases from J; bases unmatched to any gene: 9. The CDR3 totals 15 residues. Per germline, CDR1 SGHRS and CDR2 YFSETQ. CDR3 in DNA: TGCGCCAGCAGCTCTTTCGGGGAGGGGAAAGATACGCAGTATTTT. It specifies CASSSFGEGKDTQYF.

The sample holds a few counts of this clone. The chain uses TRBV2 and TRBJ1-5; D gene uncertain. V lost 6 bases to trimming and J lost 0 bases, with 12 bases between them. This CDR3 comprises 15 residues. Per the germline V gene, CDR1 is SNHLY and CDR2 is FYNNEI. The CDR3, as DNA: TGTGCCAGCAGAAGGGCGGGGTATAGCAATCAGCCCCAGCATTTT. This codes for CASRRAGYSNQPQHF.

The gene calls are TRBV27 and TRBJ2-5, with TRBD2 as a possible D gene (5 bases). V lost 6 bases to trimming and J lost 6 bases, with 11 bases between them. Germline CDR1 MNHEY, CDR2 SMNVEV (reference sequence). The CDR3 consists of 12 residues. The CDR3 DNA sequence: TGTGCCAGCAGGTCTAGAGGGAAGACCCAGTACTTC. It is translated as CASRSRGKTQYF.

This chain's CDR3 is CASSPNIRTGGTGELFF. The DNA for the CDR3 is TGTGCCAGCTCACCTAACATAAGGACAGGGGGCACCGGGGAGCTGTTTTTT. The V gene is TRBV18, the J gene TRBJ2-2, with 10 bases identical to TRBD1. CDR3 length equals 17 residues. CDR1 is KGHSH and CDR2 is LQKENI in the germline V gene. V shed 3 bases, J shed 4 bases, and the junction held 8 bases outside the gene matches.